One sample yielded the 28 T cell receptor beta chains listed below, sequenced in a study of spatial heterogeneity in lung cancer. MiXCR was run by TCRdb on the 5' RACE reads, yielding one entry per CDR3 protein. Here the sample spans tens of thousands of distinct CDR3 sequences, approximately 4.3% being singletons. Study observations and caveats: Mutation tallies in tumors tracked expanded intratumoral alpha and beta TCR counts.

For these receptors, no antigen is known. Time point described: sample taken at primary tumor resection. This specimen was lung tumor tissue, taken at surgery. The receptors were gathered from a male donor with early-stage non-small cell lung cancer.

The CDR3 spells CASSPDDTQYF. The CDR3 region has the DNA TGTGCCAGCTCACCAGACGATACGCAGTATTTT. The chain employs TRBV18 and TRBJ2-3, with unresolved D. This CDR3 has 11 residues. CDR1 is KGHSH, CDR2 LQKENI, per germline. The V and J ends lost 2 bases and 6 bases respectively, with 3 bases between them.

This clonotype was recorded many times. This chain uses TRBV7-2 with TRBJ2-1, with 9 bases fitting TRBD2. V dropped 5 bases and J dropped 4; count of bases not matched to a gene: 6. The CDR3 is 15 amino acids. The germline V gene has CDR1 SGHTA and CDR2 FQGNSA. The chain's CDR3 is CASSPSGLAYNEQFF. CDR3 DNA sequence: TGTGCCAGCAGCCCTTCGGGACTAGCTTACAATGAGCAGTTCTTC.

The chain links TRBV5-1 to TRBJ1-4; D not certain. Between the trimmed V and J ends, which lost 0 bases and 5 bases, there was a span of 8 bases. Germline V gene sequence: CDR1 SGHRS, CDR2 YFSETQ. The CDR3 spans 14 residues. The CDR3 nucleotides read TGCGCCAGCAGCTTGGGGGCCGGAAATGAAAAACTGTTTTTT. This encodes CASSLGAGNEKLFF.

This clonotype showed up many times. V usage is TRBV6-2 or TRBV6-3 and J usage is TRBJ2-2, with D possibly matching TRBD2 (5 bases). Trimming left V 5 bases short and J 6 bases short, with 10 bases between. The CDR3 loop spans 13 amino acids. The germline gives CDR1 MNHEY, CDR2 SVGEGT. The CDR3 loop reads CASSRTEAGELFF. The CDR3 nucleotides are TGTGCCAGCAGTCGTACGGAGGCCGGGGAGCTGTTTTTT.

In this sample, this clonotype turned up many times. The chain links TRBV20-1 to TRBJ2-7; the match to TRBD2 covers 7 bases. Germline lookup yields CDR1 DFQATT and CDR2 SNEGSKA (reference sequence). Germline trimming cut 8 bases from V and 5 bases from J; bases unmatched to any gene: 15. The CDR3 is 14 residues long. The DNA for the CDR3 is TGCAGTTCCTCCCGGGGCGGGGGAATCAACGAGCAGTACTTC. Encoded protein: CSSSRGGGINEQYF.

This clonotype was seen ten or more times. This chain connects TRBV6-2 or TRBV6-3 to TRBJ2-7, with D perhaps matching TRBD1 (6 bases). CDR3 length: 14 residues. V was shortened by 2 bases and J by 7 bases, with 15 bases between the two germline ends. CDR1 is MNHEY, CDR2 SVGEGT, per germline. The CDR3 region has the DNA TGTGCCAGCAGTTACCTAGGGGGAGTGGTAGAGCAGTACTTC. It is translated as CASSYLGGVVEQYF.

This clonotype came up a few times. As DNA, the CDR3 is TGCGCCAGCAGCATCGGACAGGGTCAAAATTCACCCCTCCACTTT. Protein product: CASSIGQGQNSPLHF. This chain joins TRBV5-1 and TRBJ1-6, with 8 bases aligning to TRBD1. CDR1 is SGHRS, CDR2 YFSETQ, per germline. The CDR3 covers 15 residues. The ends lost 4 bases at V and 7 bases at J; junction bases unmatched: 7.

This clonotype was recorded many times. The gene calls are TRBV5-1 and TRBJ1-6, with D unresolved. Trimming removed 0 bases at V and 5 bases at J, with 12 bases between. The CDR3 runs to 16 residues. Germline CDR1 is SGHRS and CDR2 is YFSETQ. The CDR3 DNA reads as TGCGCCAGCAGCTTGGCATGGGCCCAAGATAATTCACCCCTCCACTTT. It is translated as CASSLAWAQDNSPLHF.

This clonotype was counted ten times or more. This rearrangement joins TRBV20-1 to TRBJ2-1, with 12 bases fitting TRBD2. The CDR3 spans 18 residues. CDR1 is DFQATT, CDR2 SNEGSKA, per germline (reference sequence). V was clipped by 6 bases and J by 4 bases; unmatched bases: 16. As DNA, the CDR3 is TGCAGTGCCCGTCCGGGACAGATCGGACTAGCGGGATACAATGAGCAGTTCTTC. This translates into CSARPGQIGLAGYNEQFF.

This clonotype has a count of ten or more. The CDR3 reads CASSLWDRGSGNTIYF. The CDR3 DNA reads as TGTGCCAGCTCACTATGGGACAGAGGCTCTGGAAACACCATATATTTT. The rearrangement joins TRBV18 to TRBJ1-3; 7 nucleotides match TRBD1. The CDR3 runs to 16 residues. Per germline, CDR1 KGHSH and CDR2 LQKENI. V shed 4 bases and J 0 bases; nucleotides not matched to a gene: 6.

This clonotype was seen ten or more times. The chain combines TRBV24-1 with TRBJ2-5; D gene uncertain. The CDR3 runs 12 residues. V lost 5 bases and J lost 4, with 7 bases in between. Germline assignment: CDR1 KGHDR and CDR2 SFDVKD. The DNA for the CDR3 is TGTGCCACCAGTGGTCCGTCAGAGACCCAGTACTTC. As protein: CATSGPSETQYF.

This clonotype came up many times. CDR3 sequence (DNA): TGTGCCAGCAGCCTTAACAGGGGGTACACTGAAGCTTTCTTT. Amino acid sequence: CASSLNRGYTEAFF. V is TRBV28 and J is TRBJ1-1; 8 nucleotides agree with TRBD1. Trimming at V came to 6 bases and at J to 3 bases, leaving 6 bases not matched to a gene. CDR3 length: 14 amino acids. CDR1 is MDHEN, CDR2 SYDVKM, per germline.

This clonotype was observed at least ten times. The V and J genes are TRBV7-9 and TRBJ2-3, with TRBD1 as a possible D gene (5 bases). Germline assignment: CDR1 SEHNR and CDR2 FQNEAQ (reference sequence). Trimming took 0 bases from V and 4 from J, leaving 11 bases between them. The CDR3 is 15 residues long. The CDR3 sequence: CASSLADWGADTQYF. The CDR3 DNA sequence: TGTGCCAGCAGCTTAGCCGATTGGGGCGCAGATACGCAGTATTTT.

This clonotype was counted ten times or more. This chain joins TRBV6-5 and TRBJ2-2; the match to TRBD2 covers 7 bases. This CDR3 contains 14 residues. J gave up 7 bases and V 7 bases, and 9 bases lay outside the gene matches. From germline, CDR1 is MNHEY and CDR2 SVGAGI. The CDR3 protein is CASIRREGNGELFF. In nucleotides, the CDR3 is TGTGCCAGCATACGGAGGGAGGGAAACGGGGAGCTGTTTTTT.

This clonotype was detected ten times or more. The DNA of the CDR3 is TGTGCCAGCGACGGAGGGGAGACCCAGTACTTC. It specifies CASDGGETQYF. The chain links TRBV28 to TRBJ2-5; TRBD2 is a possible D gene (6 bases). V dropped 8 bases and J dropped 5 bases, with 9 bases sitting between them. CDR1 is MDHEN and CDR2 is SYDVKM in the germline V gene. The CDR3 loop spans 11 amino acids.

This clonotype was counted many times. V and J are TRBV6-2 or TRBV6-3 and TRBJ2-7, with 7 bases matching TRBD2. Per the germline V gene, CDR1 is MNHEY and CDR2 is SVGEGT. The CDR3 is made up of 14 amino acids. V dropped 4 bases and J dropped 3; count of bases not matched to a gene: 6. In DNA, the CDR3 is TGTGCCAGCAGTTTATTCCGGGGGGTCTACGAGCAGTACTTC. Translated, it gives CASSLFRGVYEQYF.

This clonotype was counted ten times or more. The chain is built from TRBV27 and TRBJ2-2, with D possibly TRBD2 on 6 matching bases. In germline, CDR1 is MNHEY, CDR2 SMNVEV (reference sequence). The CDR3 spans 15 residues. The germline V and J ends were trimmed by 5 bases and 3 bases, with 13 bases remaining between them. CDR3 region: CASSLGLGDTGELFF. The CDR3 DNA reads TGTGCCAGCAGTCTGGGACTTGGGGACACCGGGGAGCTGTTTTTT.

This clonotype came up many times. V and J are TRBV7-8 and TRBJ2-4, with 7 bases aligning to TRBD1. Germline assignment: CDR1 SGHVS and CDR2 FQNEAQ. This CDR3 contains 15 residues. V trimming: 1 base; J trimming: 7 bases; junction bases outside the gene matches: 7. CDR3 bases: TGTGCCAGCAGCTTAGGTGGCAGGGGGACGAACATTCAGTACTTC. Protein: CASSLGGRGTNIQYF.

This clonotype was counted at least ten times. The chain combines TRBV20-1 with TRBJ1-5, with D perhaps TRBD1 (6 bases). V was pared by 6 bases and J by 4 bases, with 25 bases between. Germline CDR1 DFQATT, CDR2 SNEGSKA (reference sequence). The CDR3 loop spans 17 amino acids. The CDR3: CSAPERRGSRFNQPQHF. The CDR3 DNA reads as TGCAGTGCCCCCGAAAGGAGGGGGTCCCGATTTAATCAGCCCCAGCATTTT.

This clonotype was seen ten or more times. The genes are TRBV4-1 and TRBJ2-2; a weak D match, TRBD1 (5 bases). The CDR3 is 14 residues long. CDR1 and CDR2 from the germline V gene are MGHRA and YSYEKL. Trimming took 3 bases from V and 5 from J, leaving 10 bases between them. CDR3 sequence reads: CASSHIQATGELFF. The CDR3 coding sequence is TGCGCCAGCAGCCATATACAGGCTACCGGGGAGCTGTTTTTT.

This chain links TRBV13 with TRBJ2-3; TRBD2 matches 15 bases. Trimming cost V 5 bases and J 5 bases; bases outside gene matches: 5. This CDR3 is built from 16 residues. CDR1 and CDR2 from the germline V gene are PRHDT and FYEKMQ (reference sequence). CDR3 loop: CASSRRGLAGGDTQYF. The CDR3 nucleotides are TGTGCCAGCAGCCGACGGGGACTAGCGGGAGGAGATACGCAGTATTTT.

In its sample, this clonotype was seen many times. This sequence joins TRBV5-1 and TRBJ1-5; D might be TRBD1 (6 bases). From germline, CDR1 is SGHRS and CDR2 YFSETQ. The V gene lost 4 bases and the J gene lost 1 base, with 12 bases spanning the gap. The CDR3 sequence is 15 residues long. In DNA form, the CDR3 reads TGCGCCAGCAGCCCAGGGGCTGGGAGCAATCAGCCCCAGCATTTT. Translation: CASSPGAGSNQPQHF.

In its sample, this clonotype was seen many times. The chain has TRBV28 and TRBJ1-6; D is uncertain. Germline CDR1 reads MDHEN; CDR2 reads SYDVKM. The CDR3 has 14 residues. The V and J ends lost 6 bases and 2 bases respectively, with 8 bases between them. Written as DNA, the CDR3 is TGTGCCAGCAGGGGGTACACCTATAATTCACCCCTCCACTTT. Its translation: CASRGYTYNSPLHF.

This clonotype was seen ten or more times. This chain connects TRBV9 to TRBJ2-3; 7 nucleotides align to TRBD2. This CDR3 comprises 13 residues. V lost 5 bases and J lost 7; bases outside the gene matches: 7. The germline gives CDR1 SGDLS, CDR2 YYNGEE. In DNA form, the CDR3 reads TGTGCCAGCAGGCCTACTAGCGAGAATACGCAGTATTTT. Translating it yields CASRPTSENTQYF.

This clonotype came up a few times. The chain uses TRBV5-4 and TRBJ2-2, with D possibly TRBD1 on 6 matching bases. CDR1 is SGHNT and CDR2 is YYREEE in the germline V gene (reference sequence). V shed 4 bases and J shed 4 bases, with 14 bases lying between them. The CDR3 has 15 amino acids. The CDR3 coding sequence is TGTGCCAGCAGCCAACCCACAGGGCTCACCGGGGAGCTGTTTTTT. Its protein is CASSQPTGLTGELFF.

This clonotype was recorded many times. The J gene is TRBJ1-5, the V gene TRBV6-2 or TRBV6-3; a possible D gene is TRBD1 (6 bases). V was clipped by 2 bases and J by 2 bases, with 13 bases between them. Germline V gene sequence: CDR1 MNHEY, CDR2 SVGEGT. The CDR3 has 16 amino acids. The CDR3 region is CASSYPGGNGNQPQHF. CDR3 nucleotide sequence: TGTGCCAGCAGTTACCCGGGGGGCAATGGCAATCAGCCCCAGCATTTT.

The chain employs TRBV6-1 and TRBJ2-7; the match to TRBD2 covers 7 bases. Germline V CDR1 and CDR2: MNHNS, SASEGT. The V segment lost 7 bases and the J segment 3 bases; nucleotides outside the gene matches: 9. The CDR3 is 14 residues long. The CDR3 spells CASITDGGVYEQYF. The CDR3 nucleotides read TGTGCCAGCATTACCGATGGGGGGGTCTACGAGCAGTACTTC.

This clonotype was recorded many times. V gene TRBV7-9 combines with J gene TRBJ2-1; TRBD1 might be the D (6 bases). Germline CDR1 SEHNR, CDR2 FQNEAQ (reference sequence). Trimming took off 5 bases at V and 3 bases at J, with 14 bases between the two ends. This CDR3 is built from 15 residues. CDR3 sequence (DNA): TGTGCCAGCAGCCGTACCGGGACAAACTACAATGAGCAGTTCTTC. This codes for CASSRTGTNYNEQFF.